Following are 23 T cell receptor beta chains from one sample sequenced in a study of naive and memory T cell subsets. An equimolar mix of two oligonucleotides served as the beta constant-region primer for TRBC1 and TRBC2. Nested alpha and beta constant-region primers with the SP2 primer drove four PCR rounds on ligated cDNA. MiXCR, applied by TCRdb to the UMI-ligation and nested PCR reads, yields one record per CDR3 protein. Here the sample spans roughly 80,000 distinct CDR3 sequences, roughly 9.2% being singletons. The sequenced sample consisted of naive CD8+ T cells from blood. The receptor set was obtained from a human donor in good health.

In this sample, this clonotype turned up many times. This rearrangement joins TRBV29-1 to TRBJ2-1; the D call may be TRBD1 or TRBD2 (5 bases each). Between the trimmed V and J ends, which lost 4 bases and 4 bases, there was a span of 17 bases. Germline V gene lookup returns CDR1 SQVTM and CDR2 ANQGSEA. The CDR3 contains 15 residues. This CDR3 is CSVVDLTGGYNEQFF. In DNA form, the CDR3 reads TGCAGCGTTGTTGATCTCACAGGAGGATACAATGAGCAGTTCTTC.

This clonotype was seen only a few times. The rearrangement links TRBV28 to TRBJ2-4; perhaps TRBD1 as D (5 bases). The CDR3 contains 16 residues. Trimming removed 6 bases at V and 0 bases at J, with 15 bases between. The germline V gene has CDR1 MDHEN and CDR2 SYDVKM. The DNA of the CDR3 is TGTGCCAGCAGACGCCAGGGTGGGTCAGCCAAAAACATTCAGTACTTC. Protein: CASRRQGGSAKNIQYF.

This clonotype was detected a few times. CDR3 region: CASSYSGQGVREQYF. The CDR3 nucleotides read TGTGCCAGCAGTTACTCGGGACAGGGGGTTCGCGAGCAGTACTTC. This chain connects TRBV6-2 or TRBV6-3 to TRBJ2-7; 11 positions agree with TRBD1. V was pared by 0 bases and J by 6 bases, with 4 bases of the junction left unmatched. This CDR3 contains 15 residues. The germline V gene encodes CDR1 MNHEY and CDR2 SVGEGT.

This rearrangement joins TRBV7-2 to TRBJ2-1, with 10 bases lining up with TRBD1. The ends lost 4 bases at V and 4 bases at J; junction bases unmatched: 7. Germline CDR1 SGHTA, CDR2 FQGNSA. The CDR3 sequence is 16 residues long. This CDR3 reads CASSSFRDRGYNEQFF. Written as DNA, the CDR3 is TGTGCCAGCAGCTCCTTCCGGGACAGGGGATACAATGAGCAGTTCTTC. Full variable domain (missing parts from reference TRBV7-2 and TRBJ2-1): GAGVSQSPSNKVTEKGKDVELRCDPISGHTALYWYRQSLGQGLEFLIYFQGNSAPDKSGLPSDRFSAERTGGSVSTLTIQRTQQEDSAVYLCASSSFRDRGYNEQFFGPGTRLTVL.

The J gene is TRBJ2-1, the V gene TRBV24-1; 7 bases line up with TRBD1. The CDR3 has 15 residues. V shed 6 bases, J shed 5 bases, and the junction held 9 bases outside the gene matches. The germline gives CDR1 KGHDR, CDR2 SFDVKD. The CDR3 DNA sequence: TGTGCCACCAGTTCCCTCCGGGACAGTAACAATGAGCAGTTCTTC. Translated, it gives CATSSLRDSNNEQFF.

This clonotype came up a few times. The chain combines TRBV29-1 with TRBJ1-2, with D perhaps matching TRBD1 (6 bases). This CDR3 has 13 residues. Trimming left V 5 bases short and J 4 bases short, with 14 bases between. The germline V gene has CDR1 SQVTM and CDR2 ANQGSEA. The DNA for the CDR3 is TGCAGCGTTACTAGTGGGACAAGCTATGGCTACACCTTC. The encoded protein is CSVTSGTSYGYTF.

V is TRBV30 and J is TRBJ1-1; TRBD1 matches 11 bases. CDR3 length: 12 residues. Germline-derived CDR1 and CDR2 are GTSNPN and SVGIG (reference sequence). Losses at the gene ends were 5 bases for V and 7 bases for J; bases not matched to a gene: 3. In DNA form, the CDR3 reads TGTGCCTGGGGGGACAGGGGGGATGAAGCTTTCTTT. Its translation is CAWGDRGDEAFF.

This clonotype was counted only a few times. The chain combines TRBV7-8 with TRBJ2-3; TRBD2 matches 15 bases. J was trimmed by 3 bases and V by 0 bases; bases with no gene match: 16. The CDR3 length is 22 residues. CDR1 is SGHVS and CDR2 is FQNEAQ in the germline V gene. The CDR3: CASSLAGGLAGGFEGWTDTQYF. For the CDR3, the DNA is TGTGCCAGCAGCTTAGCAGGAGGACTAGCGGGAGGGTTCGAGGGATGGACAGATACGCAGTATTTT.

This clonotype was seen more than once but under ten times. The CDR3 protein is CSARKLAGESTDTQYF. CDR3 sequence (DNA): TGCAGTGCTAGAAAACTAGCGGGAGAGAGCACAGATACGCAGTATTTT. The V call is TRBV20-1, the J call TRBJ2-3; 11 nucleotides line up with TRBD2. The germline CDR1 and CDR2 sequences are DFQATT and SNEGSKA (reference sequence). V lost 2 bases, J lost 0 bases, and 4 bases stayed unmatched. The CDR3 spans 16 residues.

This clonotype appeared a few times. This rearrangement joins TRBV7-6 to TRBJ1-5; D call uncertain. CDR1 is SGHVS, CDR2 FNYEAQ, per germline. The ends were cut back, 1 base at V and 0 bases at J, with 7 bases in the middle. The CDR3 is 15 amino acids. CDR3 sequence reads: CASSLDLGSNQPQHF. The CDR3 region has the DNA TGTGCCAGCAGCTTAGACCTGGGTAGCAATCAGCCCCAGCATTTT.

This rearrangement joins TRBV9 to TRBJ1-2; possibly TRBD1 for D (5 bases). The length of the CDR3 is 16 residues. Per germline, CDR1 SGDLS and CDR2 YYNGEE. Trimming stripped 5 bases from V and 2 bases from J, with 19 bases between. CDR3 DNA: TGTGCCAGCAGAGGACAATCGGGGGGGGGGAACTATGGCTACACCTTC. Protein: CASRGQSGGGNYGYTF.

The chain joins TRBV27 to TRBJ2-1; D call uncertain. The CDR3 extends over 15 amino acids. The germline V gene has CDR1 MNHEY and CDR2 SMNVEV (reference sequence). The V end was cut by 5 bases, the J end by 0 bases, with 11 bases between. The chain's CDR3 is CASSILSGSYNEQFF. The CDR3 DNA sequence: TGTGCCAGCAGTATTCTTTCTGGCTCCTACAATGAGCAGTTCTTC.

The rearrangement links TRBV12-5 to TRBJ2-1, with TRBD2 identical over 11 bases. The J segment lost 4 bases and the V segment lost 2 bases, leaving 7 bases of the junction unmatched. The V gene's germline CDR1 is LGHNT and CDR2 FRNRAP. This CDR3 is 17 amino acids long. CDR3 loop: CASGLPPGLADYNEQFF. CDR3 DNA: TGTGCTAGTGGTTTGCCCCCGGGACTAGCGGATTACAATGAGCAGTTCTTC.

This clonotype was detected ten times or more. One end of the junction fails to match germline, which may point to a read error. V and J are TRBV20-1 and TRBJ2-7; D perhaps matches TRBD1 (5 bases). Germline assignment: CDR1 DFQATT and CDR2 SNEGSKA (reference sequence). The CDR3 runs to 14 residues. CDR3 sequence reads: CSAGDSLNPYEQYF. CDR3 sequence (DNA): TGCAGTGCTGGAGACAGCCTGAACCCTTACGAGCAGTACTTC.

This clonotype was seen only a few times. The V call is TRBV6-6, the J call TRBJ2-3; D may match TRBD1 or TRBD2 (5 bases each). Germline CDR1 MNHNY, CDR2 SVGAGI (reference sequence). Trimming pared 4 bases from V and 6 bases from J, leaving 17 bases between. The CDR3 is 15 amino acids. The CDR3 loop is CASSSPGRVKDTQYF. The DNA for the CDR3 is TGTGCCAGCAGTTCCCCGGGGCGAGTGAAGGATACGCAGTATTTT.

V and J are TRBV6-6 and TRBJ2-2; 8 bases agree with TRBD2. V lost 6 bases to trimming and J lost 2 bases; unmatched junction nucleotides: 5. This CDR3 contains 15 residues. From germline, CDR1 is MNHNY and CDR2 SVGAGI (reference sequence). The CDR3: CASSSTSANTGELFF. CDR3 sequence (DNA): TGTGCCAGCAGCTCGACTAGCGCCAACACCGGGGAGCTGTTTTTT.

Ten or more counts support this clonotype. The chain uses TRBV6-1 and TRBJ2-6, with 9 positions matching TRBD2. Losses at the gene ends were 6 bases for V and 4 bases for J; bases not matched to a gene: 7. Germline V gives CDR1 MNHNS, CDR2 SASEGT. This CDR3 is 16 amino acids long. Here the CDR3 reads CASRREGESGANVLTF. The CDR3 region has the DNA TGTGCCAGCAGGCGGGAGGGTGAGTCGGGGGCCAACGTCCTGACTTTC.

The genes are TRBV12-3 or TRBV12-4 and TRBJ2-2; D is possibly TRBD2 (6 bases). V was shortened by 7 bases and J by 8 bases, with 11 bases between the two germline ends. CDR3 length equals 12 residues. The CDR3 loop is CASTLSGGELFF. In DNA, the CDR3 is TGTGCCAGCACCCTTAGCGGTGGGGAGCTGTTTTTT.

The rearrangement joins TRBV15 to TRBJ2-1; D unclear. The V end was cut by 3 bases, the J end by 3 bases, with 15 bases between. CDR1 is LNHNV, CDR2 YYDKDF, per germline (reference sequence). The CDR3 spans 16 residues. The CDR3 protein is CATSSARTTDYNEQFF. In nucleotides, the CDR3 is TGTGCCACCAGCAGTGCCAGGACCACAGACTACAATGAGCAGTTCTTC.

This clonotype was found many times. The chain links TRBV10-3 to TRBJ2-2, with TRBD1 matching 10 bases. Germline loops: CDR1 ENHRY, CDR2 SYGVKD. The CDR3 runs 15 residues. The trim removed 6 bases at V and 0 bases at J, leaving 1 base unmatched. The CDR3 nucleotides are TGTGCCATCAGAGGGACAGGGGCGAACACCGGGGAGCTGTTTTTT. This translates into CAIRGTGANTGELFF.

This clonotype occurred many times. This rearrangement joins TRBV7-2 to TRBJ2-3; tentatively, D is TRBD2 (6 bases). V was trimmed by 0 bases and J by 4 bases, leaving 14 bases between them. This CDR3 spans 16 amino acids. Germline CDR1 reads SGHTA; CDR2 reads FQGNSA. This chain's CDR3 is CASSLAGQRVADTQYF. For the CDR3, the DNA is TGTGCCAGCAGCTTAGCAGGCCAGCGGGTGGCAGATACGCAGTATTTT.

The table lists this clonotype with a few counts. The V gene is TRBV4-1, the J gene TRBJ1-5; D uncertain. V was pared by 0 bases and J by 3 bases, with 18 bases between. Germline V gene data show CDR1 as MGHRA and CDR2 as YSYEKL. The CDR3 covers 18 residues. The CDR3 region has the DNA TGCGCCAGCAGCCAAGACCTCCGTCGTGACGGATTCAATCAGCCCCAGCATTTT. Translation gives CASSQDLRRDGFNQPQHF.

This clonotype was counted only a few times. This rearrangement joins TRBV9 to TRBJ2-5; D is perhaps TRBD1 (6 bases). CDR1 and CDR2 from the germline V gene are SGDLS and YYNGEE. The V end lost 3 bases, the J end lost 4 bases, and 16 bases lay between the germline ends. CDR3 length: 15 amino acids. CDR3 sequence: CASSASGAGGETQYF. The CDR3 DNA is TGTGCCAGCAGCGCCTCAGGGGCCGGAGGAGAGACCCAGTACTTC. The whole variable domain, remainder taken from reference TRBV9 and TRBJ2-5, is DSGVTQTPKHLITATGQRVTLRCSPRSGDLSVYWYQQSLDQGLQFLIQYYNGEERAKGNILERFSAQQFPDLHSELNLSSLELGDSALYFCASSASGAGGETQYFGPGTRLLVL.